The 20 T cell receptor beta chains given below trace back to one sample, sequenced in a study of breast tumors, draining lymph nodes, adjacent tissues. Breast cancer patients provided tissue from their axillary draining lymph nodes. TCRdb reprocessed the multiplex PCR reads with MiXCR, giving one entry per CDR3 protein. This sample has 150,000 to 250,000 distinct CDR3 sequences; 31% occur once, and the top ten carry roughly 4%. The material sequenced was axillary lymph node tissue. Receptor source: a female donor with breast cancer. Some clones in this sample may be carry-over from other donors' samples.

V usage is TRBV20-1 and J usage is TRBJ2-2; D tentatively reads TRBD1 or TRBD2 (6 bases each). The CDR3 extends over 19 amino acids. From germline, CDR1 is DFQATT and CDR2 SNEGSKA (reference sequence). V lost 0 bases and J 7 bases, leaving 27 bases between the germline ends. In DNA form, the CDR3 reads TGCAGTGCTAGAGACTTGGGCTTAGGACCGGGGGCGCTTGACGGGGAGCTGTTTTTT. Translated: CSARDLGLGPGALDGELFF.

In this sample, this clonotype turned up many times. The chain uses TRBV9 and TRBJ1-6, with 10 positions matching TRBD1. The J segment lost 8 bases and the V segment lost 3 bases, leaving 2 bases of the junction unmatched. Germline CDR1 SGDLS, CDR2 YYNGEE. This CDR3 comprises 14 residues. DNA of the CDR3: TGTGCCAGCAGCGGAGGGACAGGGGATTCACCCCTCCACTTT. Residues: CASSGGTGDSPLHF.

This clonotype was counted a few times. V gene TRBV18 combines with J gene TRBJ1-1; 8 bases are shared with TRBD1. Trimming removed 4 bases from V and 6 bases from J; junction bases left unmatched: 7. The CDR3 runs to 14 residues. Germline CDR1 and CDR2: KGHSH and LQKENI. The DNA of the CDR3 is TGTGCCAGCTCACGGGACAGGAAGGGAGCTGAAGCTTTCTTT. Protein product: CASSRDRKGAEAFF. Full variable domain (remainder filled in from reference TRBV18 and TRBJ1-1): NAGVMQNPRHLVRRRGQEARLRCSPMKGHSHVYWYRQLPEEGLKFMVYLQKENIIDESGMPKERFSAEFPKEGPSILRIQQVVRGDSAAYFCASSRDRKGAEAFFGQGTRLTVV.

The chain is built from TRBV7-9 and TRBJ2-6; 9 nucleotides line up with TRBD2. V dropped 1 base and J dropped 0; count of bases not matched to a gene: 7. In germline, CDR1 is SEHNR, CDR2 FQNEAQ (reference sequence). The CDR3 runs 19 residues. CDR3 nucleotide sequence: TGTGCCAGCAGCTTAGTAGGCCTAGCGGGGAGCTCTGGGGCCAACGTCCTGACTTTC. As protein: CASSLVGLAGSSGANVLTF.

This clonotype was seen repeatedly, ten times or more. J is TRBJ2-1 and V is TRBV7-9; possibly TRBD2 for D (5 bases). Trimming pared 4 bases from V and 6 bases from J, leaving 7 bases between. This CDR3 is 12 amino acids long. Germline V lookup: CDR1 SEHNR, CDR2 FQNEAQ (reference sequence). The CDR3 is CASSSGFNEQFF. CDR3 nucleotides: TGTGCCAGCAGCTCGGGGTTCAATGAGCAGTTCTTC.

This clonotype has at least ten counts. The genes are TRBV19 and TRBJ2-3; TRBD1 matches 10 bases. There are 15 residues in the CDR3. The germline V gene has CDR1 LNHDA and CDR2 SQIVND (reference sequence). V gave up 6 bases and J gave up 3 bases; unmatched junction bases: 6. The CDR3 DNA is TGTGCCAGTAGCCCAGGACAGGGGGAGACAGATACGCAGTATTTT. It yields the protein CASSPGQGETDTQYF.

This clonotype has ten or more counts. The rearrangement joins TRBV7-2 to TRBJ2-1, with 8 bases lining up with TRBD2. V lost 6 bases to trimming and J lost 0 bases; unmatched junction nucleotides: 7. There are 16 residues in the CDR3. The germline V gene has CDR1 SGHTA and CDR2 FQGNSA. The chain's CDR3 is CASSYSGGPSYNEQFF. CDR3 coding DNA: TGTGCCAGCAGTTACTCGGGGGGGCCCTCCTACAATGAGCAGTTCTTC.

This clonotype was detected many times. The rearrangement links TRBV2 to TRBJ1-2, with D possibly TRBD1 on 6 matching bases. The CDR3 spans 12 residues. Germline V CDR1 and CDR2: SNHLY, FYNNEI. The V and J ends lost 0 bases and 7 bases respectively, with 6 bases between them. For the CDR3, the DNA is TGTGCCAGCAGTGAAGCGGGGGCTGGCTACACCTTC. Its translation is CASSEAGAGYTF.

This clonotype was observed at least ten times. V usage is TRBV10-3 and J usage is TRBJ2-3; the match to TRBD2 covers 8 bases. Germline CDR1 ENHRY, CDR2 SYGVKD. Germline trimming cut 3 bases from V and 0 bases from J; bases unmatched to any gene: 2. The CDR3 has 15 residues. CDR3 nucleotide sequence: TGTGCCATCAGTGACCCTAGCGGGAGCACAGATACGCAGTATTTT. It yields the protein CAISDPSGSTDTQYF.

This clonotype was recorded at least ten times. The V and J genes are TRBV7-2 and TRBJ1-5; a weak D match, TRBD1 (6 bases). V lost 5 bases to trimming and J lost 7 bases, with 15 bases between them. The CDR3 is made up of 14 amino acids. The germline V gene encodes CDR1 SGHTA and CDR2 FQGNSA. The CDR3 DNA is TGTGCCAGCAGCACTTACAGGGAGGAACAGCCCCAGCATTTT. Translation gives CASSTYREEQPQHF.

About this clonotype: A read error may explain this, as a much larger clone is one base away. This chain joins TRBV12-3 or TRBV12-4 and TRBJ2-2, with D possibly matching TRBD1 (5 bases). The CDR3 consists of 18 residues. V lost 6 bases to trimming and J lost 2 bases, with 22 bases between them. The CDR3 bases are TGTGCCAGCAGCCTCCGTTTCAGACAGTTTATAAACACCGGGGAGCTGTTTTTT. This codes for CASSLRFRQFINTGELFF.

A remark on this clonotype: A much larger clone differs by one base, so this may be a read error. V usage is TRBV28 and J usage is TRBJ2-1; D is perhaps TRBD2 (7 bases). There are 17 residues in the CDR3. Germline CDR1 is MDHEN and CDR2 is SYDVKM. This chain's CDR3 is CASSRGRGDSSYNERFF. CDR3 coding DNA: TGTGCCAGCAGCCGAGGGAGGGGGGATAGCTCCTACAATGAGCGGTTCTTC. The full variable domain, completed using reference TRBV28 and TRBJ2-1, is DVKVTQSSRYLVKRTGEKVFLECVQDMDHENMFWYRQDPGLGLRLIYFSYDVKMKEKGDIPEGYSVSREKKERFSLILESASTNQTSMYLCASSRGRGDSSYNERFFGPGTRLTVL.

This clonotype was recorded many times. V usage is TRBV6-1 and J usage is TRBJ1-2, with 7 nucleotides matching TRBD1. The CDR3 has 13 amino acids. Trimming took 6 bases from V and 3 from J; bases not matched to a gene: 4. Germline values: CDR1 MNHNS, CDR2 SASEGT. The DNA of the CDR3 is TGTGCCAGCAGCCCTGACAGGGACTATGGCTACACCTTC. The encoded protein is CASSPDRDYGYTF.

The CDR3 DNA sequence: TGTGCCAGCAACTCCCGCGCGTTAGCGGGAGACAACTCCTACAATGAGCAGTTCTTC. Protein: CASNSRALAGDNSYNEQFF. V gene TRBV5-2 combines with J gene TRBJ2-1; the table's D gene call, TRBD2, was not cross checked with the DNA. TRBV5-2 represents a pseudogene. The CDR3 consists of 19 residues.

This clonotype was recorded at least ten times. This sequence joins TRBV9 and TRBJ2-1; TRBD2 matches 7 bases. This CDR3 is 16 amino acids long. The V gene end was trimmed by 4 bases and the J gene end by 4 bases; junction bases not matched to a gene: 11. In germline, CDR1 is SGDLS, CDR2 YYNGEE. Here the CDR3 DNA reads TGTGCCAGCAGCCCTAGGGCGGGAGTCGTTTACAATGAGCAGTTCTTC. Protein sequence: CASSPRAGVVYNEQFF.

Notes on this clonotype: With a much larger clone just one base away, this may be a read error. This chain connects TRBV7-9 to TRBJ2-5; 8 positions agree with TRBD2. Germline lookup yields CDR1 SEHNR and CDR2 FQNEAQ (reference sequence). This CDR3 comprises 15 residues. CDR3 sequence (DNA): TGTGCCAGCGGCCTACGGGGACTAGATCAAGAGACCCAGCACTTC. Translating gives CASGLRGLDQETQHF.

This clonotype was seen a few times. This chain joins TRBV3-1 and TRBJ2-3; 8 bases agree with TRBD1. Germline V lookup: CDR1 LGHDT, CDR2 YNNKEL (reference sequence). The CDR3 spans 18 residues. Trimming took 4 bases from V and 0 from J; bases not matched to a gene: 12. In DNA form, the CDR3 reads TGTGCCAGCAGCCGGGGTAACTTTCGACAGGGGAGCACAGATACGCAGTATTTT. Translating it yields CASSRGNFRQGSTDTQYF.

In its sample, this clonotype was seen many times. The chain joins TRBV7-2 to TRBJ2-3; 9 bases are shared with TRBD2. This CDR3 has 15 amino acids. In germline, CDR1 is SGHTA, CDR2 FQGNSA. V dropped 0 bases and J dropped 5; count of bases not matched to a gene: 3. The CDR3 nucleotides are TGTGCCAGCAGCTTAGCATTAGCGGGAGTAGATACGCAGTATTTT. Protein sequence: CASSLALAGVDTQYF. The entire variable domain, with the rest obtained from reference TRBV7-2 and TRBJ2-3, is as follows: GAGVSQSPSNKVTEKGKDVELRCDPISGHTALYWYRQSLGQGLEFLIYFQGNSAPDKSGLPSDRFSAERTGGSVSTLTIQRTQQEDSAVYLCASSLALAGVDTQYFGPGTRLTVL.

This clonotype was seen ten or more times. CDR3 sequence reads: CASSLAPLQETQYF. CDR3 in DNA: TGCGCCAGCAGCTTGGCGCCTCTCCAAGAGACCCAGTACTTC. This sequence joins TRBV5-1 and TRBJ2-5; D is uncertain. The germline CDR1 and CDR2 sequences are SGHRS and YFSETQ. The CDR3 is 14 residues long. Trimming pared 0 bases from V and 1 base from J, leaving 7 bases between.

This clonotype showed up many times. The chain is built from TRBV27 and TRBJ2-7; a weak D match, TRBD1 (5 bases). The CDR3 consists of 16 residues. Germline CDR1 is MNHEY and CDR2 is SMNVEV (reference sequence). Trimming took 3 bases from V and 3 from J, leaving 18 bases between them. The CDR3: CASSFGRGQGGYEQYF. Here the CDR3 DNA reads TGTGCCAGCAGTTTCGGGCGTGGGCAGGGTGGCTACGAGCAGTACTTC.